This TCR beta chain derives from a study of tumor and adjacent non-tumor tissue in lung cancer. The study, taken as a whole, reports: Normal lung showed higher cumulative top 100 clone frequency than tumor.

No cell sorting was done before RNA was extracted from the tissue. About this clonotype itself: Its antigen is not identified. The germline gene is not matched at one end of the junction; a read error may be the cause.

The library came from three nested PCR rounds adapted from ARM-PCR protocols. TCRdb itself ran the multiplex PCR reads through MiXCR, one entry per CDR3 protein. The table has approximately 68,000 distinct CDR3 sequences, 60% to 75% seen once. This CDR3 is 12 amino acids long. Per germline, CDR1 MNHEY and CDR2 SVGAGI. Sequencing was done on a sample of lung tumor tissue. The sequence was collected from a man in his 60s with non-small cell lung cancer. The rearrangement joins TRBV6-5 to TRBJ1-6; no clear D gene. In DNA form, the CDR3 reads TGCGCCAGCCGCTTAGGGTACTCACACCTCCACTTT. This gives the protein CASRLGYSHLHF.